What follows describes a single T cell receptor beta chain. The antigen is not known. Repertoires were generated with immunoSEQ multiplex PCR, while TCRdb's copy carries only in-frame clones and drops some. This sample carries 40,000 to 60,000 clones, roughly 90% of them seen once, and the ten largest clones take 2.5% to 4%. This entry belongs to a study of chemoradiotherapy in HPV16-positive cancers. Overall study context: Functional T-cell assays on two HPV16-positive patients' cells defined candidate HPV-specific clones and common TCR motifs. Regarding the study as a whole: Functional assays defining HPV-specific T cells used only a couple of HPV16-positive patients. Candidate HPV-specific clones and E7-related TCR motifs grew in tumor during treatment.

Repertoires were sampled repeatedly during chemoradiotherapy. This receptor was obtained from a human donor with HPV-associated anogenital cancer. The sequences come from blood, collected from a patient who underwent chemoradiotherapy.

CDR3: CASSLGGGAPDTQYF. The CDR3, as DNA: TGTGCCAGCAGCTTAGGCGGGGGGGCGCCGGATACGCAGTATTTT. This sequence joins TRBV7-9 and TRBJ2-3, with 9 bases aligning to TRBD2. V lost 1 base to trimming and J lost 6 bases; unmatched junction nucleotides: 5. Germline CDR1 and CDR2: SEHNR and FQNEAQ (reference sequence). This CDR3 contains 15 residues.